This T cell receptor (beta chain) derives from a study of T cell responses to AZD1222 COVID-19 vaccine. Trimming cost V 5 bases and J 6 bases; bases outside gene matches: 4. CDR3 length equals 14 residues. Per germline, CDR1 MDHEN and CDR2 SYDVKM. Clones were sequenced by immunoSEQ multiplex PCR, and TCRdb holds only the in-frame ones, with some missing. The table has roughly 130,000 clones, about 88% seen once. Concerning this clone: Antigen unknown.

Study results and caveats: Spike-specific TCR breadth and depth rose after two AZD1222 doses. Close to half of spike-specific TCRs reportedly recognize unmutated variant regions. There were vaccine-associated CD4 TCRs across spike, dominant at 160-218 and 743-854.

This sequence joins TRBV28 and TRBJ2-1; TRBD2 matches 10 bases. The clonotype comes from an adult in good health. The material sequenced was peripheral blood, taken on day 0 of MenACWY control vaccination. The CDR3 loop reads CASSLAGVRNEQFF. The CDR3 DNA reads TGTGCCAGCAGTCTAGCGGGAGTGCGCAATGAGCAGTTCTTC.